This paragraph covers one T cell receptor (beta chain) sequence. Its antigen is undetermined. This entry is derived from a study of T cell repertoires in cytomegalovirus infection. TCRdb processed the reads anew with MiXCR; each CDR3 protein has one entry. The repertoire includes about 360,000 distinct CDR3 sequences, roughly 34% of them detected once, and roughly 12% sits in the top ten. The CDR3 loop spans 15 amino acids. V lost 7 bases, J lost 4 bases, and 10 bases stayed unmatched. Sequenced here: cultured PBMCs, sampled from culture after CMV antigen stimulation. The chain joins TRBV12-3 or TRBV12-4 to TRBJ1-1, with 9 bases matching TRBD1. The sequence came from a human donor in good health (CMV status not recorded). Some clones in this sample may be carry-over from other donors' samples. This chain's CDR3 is CASIKQGAVGTEAFF. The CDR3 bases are TGTGCCAGCATTAAACAGGGGGCGGTCGGCACTGAAGCTTTCTTT.